The source of this TCR beta chain is a study of PD-1 blockade in classical Hodgkin lymphoma. Study results and limitations: A significant rise in TCR diversity by C4D1 was seen for CD4+ but not CD8+ cells. Relative to healthy donors, newly diagnosed patients reportedly had lower baseline TCR diversity, which was reported as lower still in relapsed/refractory patients.

The method was immunoSEQ multiplex PCR; TCRdb's version includes in-frame clones alone and lacks a portion of them. Of 5,500 to 7,500 clones listed, approximately 54% are singletons. Concerning this clone itself: Its antigen remains unidentified.

Every patient relapsed after autologous stem cell transplantation, and brentuximab vedotin exposure varied. From thawed PBMCs, CD8+ T cells were isolated by magnetic negative selection. Patients' outcomes at their best amounted to complete response, partial response or progressive disease. This CDR3 comprises 15 residues. V was cut by 1 base and J by 6 bases, with 13 bases left in between. From germline, CDR1 is SGHAT and CDR2 FQNNGV. This chain uses TRBV11-2 with TRBJ2-1; tentatively, D is TRBD1 or TRBD2 (6 bases each). This specimen consisted of CD8+ T cells from blood, obtained at baseline. This clonotype was obtained from a human donor with classical Hodgkin lymphoma. The CDR3: CASSLAGGFLNEQFF. CDR3 DNA: TGTGCCAGCAGCTTAGCCGGGGGCTTCCTCAATGAGCAGTTCTTC.